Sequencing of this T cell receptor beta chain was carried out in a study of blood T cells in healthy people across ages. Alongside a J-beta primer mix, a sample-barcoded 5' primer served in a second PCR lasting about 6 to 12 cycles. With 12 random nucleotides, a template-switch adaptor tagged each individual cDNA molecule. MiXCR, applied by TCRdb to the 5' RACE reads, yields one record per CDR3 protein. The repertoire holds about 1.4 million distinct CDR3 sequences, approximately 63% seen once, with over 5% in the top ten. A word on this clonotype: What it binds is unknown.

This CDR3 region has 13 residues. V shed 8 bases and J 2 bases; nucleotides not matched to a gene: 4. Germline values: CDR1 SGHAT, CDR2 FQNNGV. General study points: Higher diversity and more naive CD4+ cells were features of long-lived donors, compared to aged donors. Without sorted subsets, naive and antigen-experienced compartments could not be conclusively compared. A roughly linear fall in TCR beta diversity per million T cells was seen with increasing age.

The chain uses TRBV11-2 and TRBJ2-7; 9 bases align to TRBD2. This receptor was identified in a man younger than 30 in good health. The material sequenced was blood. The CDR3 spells CASAGGRPYEQYF. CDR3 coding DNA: TGTGCCAGCGCGGGGGGGCGGCCCTACGAGCAGTACTTC.